This T cell receptor (beta chain) was sequenced for a study of CDR3 diversity in severe acne (dated by TCRdb to the late 2010s). About this clonotype: Which antigen it targets is not known. No much larger clone exists at a distance of one base, and base qualities are not known.

Taken from cysteine to phenylalanine, the CDR3 has 13 residues. The CDR3 DNA has 39 bases and is translated from base 1. Germline trimming: 5 bases from V, 8 bases from J; junction bases outside gene matches: 8. The library was obtained by PCR. TCRdb shows the sequencer as Illumina HiSeq 2000. The public reads were reprocessed in TCRdb via fastp at Q25 and MiXCR, keeping in-frame beta chains. Records with the same CDR3 protein are collapsed into one entry carrying the most frequent genes and DNA. A total of approximately 84,000 distinct CDR3 sequences appear in this sample, about 54% of them only once. Jointly, the top ten make up around 15% of the sample.

The chain employs TRBV12-3 or TRBV12-4 and TRBJ1-2, with 7 central nucleotides matching TRBD1. Sample: blood. The origin of this receptor is a male donor in good health, without acne. The sequenced DNA is TGTGCCAGCAGTGCCGGGACAGCCAGCGGCTACACCTTC. This encodes CASSAGTASGYTF.